The source of this T cell receptor (beta chain) is a study of T cell responses to AZD1222 COVID-19 vaccine. Whole-study findings and limits: Just a handful of AZD1222 recipients tested seropositive at baseline. Unmutated variant regions are reportedly targeted by nearly half of spike-specific TCRs. Recipients of two AZD1222 doses showed rising Spike-specific TCR breadth and depth.

Concerning this clone: No antigen is known for it.

V lost 6 bases, J lost 3 bases, and 23 bases lay in between. Germline values: CDR1 KGHSH, CDR2 LQKENI. The CDR3 is 17 residues long. TCRdb's table, derived via immunoSEQ multiplex PCR, lists solely in-frame clones and lacks some. Among fewer than 150,000 clones listed, around 92% were seen once. Investigators merged groups given second doses at roughly 4 or roughly 12 weeks. The source of this sequence is an adult who received the AZD1222 COVID-19 vaccine. V is TRBV18 and J is TRBJ2-5; D not certain. The specimen comprised peripheral blood, sampled 28 days after the second AZD1222 dose. CDR3 residues: CASSREAPRTAKETQYF. The CDR3 nucleotides are TGTGCCAGCTCCCGAGAGGCACCACGAACAGCAAAAGAGACCCAGTACTTC.